The source of this TCR beta chain is a study of T cells in Graves' hyperthyroidism and ophthalmopathy. Findings of the study overall: The model identified upcoming ophthalmopathy a median around 6 months ahead of onset.

Amplified TCR beta CDR3 regions derived from RNA transcripts. HTBI primers drove first-round RT-PCR of the TCR CDR3. Each CDR3 protein gets one entry after TCRdb re-called the multiplex PCR reads with MiXCR. Of approximately 370,000 distinct CDR3 sequences listed, under 15% are singletons. This clonotype was seen at least ten times. Antigen specificity is unknown. The TCR comes from a woman between 25 and 40 years old with Graves' hyperthyroidism. Sequencing was carried out using blood.

The CDR3, as DNA: TGCAGCGTAACGAGGGCAGCATCCTACAATGAGCAGTTCTTC. Its protein product is CSVTRAASYNEQFF. The V and J genes are TRBV29-1 and TRBJ2-1, with a weak D call TRBD2 (5 bases). Deletions cut 6 bases from V and 1 base from J, with 13 bases between. CDR3 length equals 14 residues. CDR1 and CDR2 (germline): SQVTM, ANQGSEA.